Below, 14 T cell receptor beta chains from the same sample are listed, as sequenced in a study of T cells in Graves' hyperthyroidism and ophthalmopathy. Amplification yielded TCR beta CDR3 regions, with RNA transcripts as the source. In the first-round RT-PCR of the TCR CDR3, the HTBI primer set was used. One entry per CDR3 protein, called by TCRdb with MiXCR from the multiplex PCR reads. The repertoire includes 380,000 or so distinct CDR3 sequences, roughly 13% of them detected once, and less than 25% sits in the top ten. Material: blood. The source is a man aged 30 to 39 with Graves' hyperthyroidism that later progressed to Graves' ophthalmopathy.

Only a few counts were recorded for this clonotype. This chain connects TRBV7-6 to TRBJ1-6; D remains ambiguous. V lost 4 bases to trimming and J lost 8 bases, with 12 bases between them. In germline, CDR1 is SGHVS, CDR2 FNYEAQ. The CDR3 has 14 residues. The DNA of the CDR3 is TGTGCCAGCAGCTCCCCGGGCTTTGATTCACCCCTCCACTTT. It encodes CASSSPGFDSPLHF.

This clonotype occurred many times. The V and J genes are TRBV20-1 and TRBJ1-4; no clear D gene. Trimming shortened V by 6 bases and J by 5 bases, and 16 bases separated the two germline ends. Germline CDR1 and CDR2: DFQATT and SNEGSKA (reference sequence). The CDR3 length is 14 residues. In DNA form, the CDR3 reads TGCAGTGCCTCGCCTCGCGGCCGAAATGAAAAACTGTTTTTT. Translating it yields CSASPRGRNEKLFF.

Ten or more counts support this clonotype. This chain connects TRBV2 to TRBJ2-1, with a tentative D call TRBD1 (5 bases). The V gene lost 7 bases and the J gene lost 6 bases, with 10 bases spanning the gap. CDR1 is SNHLY and CDR2 is FYNNEI in the germline V gene. This CDR3 has 12 residues. CDR3 in DNA: TGTGCCAGCACTCAAGGGGTCAATGAGCAGTTCTTC. It codes for CASTQGVNEQFF.

This clonotype was seen repeatedly, ten times or more. This chain links TRBV6-2 or TRBV6-3 with TRBJ2-5; 9 bases match TRBD2. This CDR3 region has 14 residues. V trimming: 6 bases; J trimming: 3 bases; junction bases outside the gene matches: 5. Looked up from germline, CDR1 is MNHEY and CDR2 is SVGEGT. This chain's CDR3 is CASSSGGSKETQYF. The CDR3 coding sequence is TGTGCCAGCAGCAGCGGGGGGAGCAAAGAGACCCAGTACTTC.

This clonotype was observed at least ten times. The CDR3, as DNA: TGTGCCATCAGTGAAGGTTCGGACCGGAACACTGAAGCTTTCTTT. Encoded protein: CAISEGSDRNTEAFF. This rearrangement joins TRBV10-3 to TRBJ1-1; no reliable D call. Germline CDR1 reads ENHRY; CDR2 reads SYGVKD. This CDR3 region has 15 residues. Trimming left V 3 bases short and J 1 base short, with 12 bases between.

A few counts support this clonotype. V gene TRBV7-2 combines with J gene TRBJ1-4; TRBD1 aligns across 9 bases. CDR3 size: 17 residues. After removal of 3 bases from V and 3 bases from J, the junction contained 8 bases not matched to a gene. The germline CDR1 and CDR2 sequences are SGHTA and FQGNSA. The chain's CDR3 is CASSFESGTGSNEKLFF. CDR3 nucleotides: TGTGCCAGCAGCTTCGAATCCGGGACAGGGTCTAATGAAAAACTGTTTTTT.

The V and J genes are TRBV28 and TRBJ1-1; D remains unclear. The CDR3 runs 16 residues. Germline V CDR1 and CDR2: MDHEN, SYDVKM. V lost 3 bases and J lost 1, with 15 bases in between. The CDR3 DNA reads TGTGCCAGCAGTTTGGACCAGGCCGTAGGGAACACTGAAGCTTTCTTT. Translating gives CASSLDQAVGNTEAFF.

The J gene is TRBJ2-2, the V gene TRBV6-1; a possible D gene is TRBD2 (5 bases). The CDR3 is made up of 13 amino acids. V was shortened by 5 bases and J by 6 bases, with 10 bases between the two germline ends. The germline gives CDR1 MNHNS, CDR2 SASEGT. CDR3 sequence: CASSTRGSGELFF. In DNA form, the CDR3 reads TGTGCCAGCAGTACCCGGGGATCCGGGGAGCTGTTTTTT.

This clonotype was picked up many times. This rearrangement joins TRBV9 to TRBJ2-2; 9 positions match TRBD2. CDR1 is SGDLS and CDR2 is YYNGEE in the germline V gene. The ends lost 5 bases at V and 1 base at J; junction bases unmatched: 6. The CDR3 length is 16 residues. CDR3 loop: CASRKFSGGNTGELFF. CDR3 bases: TGTGCCAGCAGGAAATTTAGCGGGGGGAACACCGGGGAGCTGTTTTTT.

The CDR3: CASSIAGNTGELFF. The CDR3 bases are TGTGCCAGCAGTATTGCTGGAAACACCGGGGAGCTGTTTTTT. V gene TRBV6-9 combines with J gene TRBJ2-2, with no clear D. This CDR3 has 14 residues. Trimming took off 5 bases at V and 2 bases at J, with 9 bases between the two ends. CDR1 is MNHGY, CDR2 SVAAGI, per germline.

Many counts were recorded for this clonotype. This CDR3 is CASSEGTSHNEQFF. In DNA form, the CDR3 reads TGTGCCAGCAGTGAAGGGACTAGCCACAATGAGCAGTTCTTC. V is TRBV2 and J is TRBJ2-1; TRBD2 matches 8 bases. Trimming at V came to 1 base and at J to 5 bases, leaving 1 base not matched to a gene. Germline CDR1 and CDR2: SNHLY and FYNNEI. The CDR3 totals 14 residues.

This clonotype was counted many times. The chain employs TRBV20-1 and TRBJ1-2; D uncertain. V lost 1 base, J lost 5 bases, and 8 bases lay in between. Germline-derived CDR1 and CDR2 are DFQATT and SNEGSKA (reference sequence). The CDR3 is made up of 12 amino acids. CDR3: CSARGPRYGYTF. CDR3 sequence (DNA): TGCAGTGCTAGAGGCCCCCGGTATGGCTACACCTTC.

The sample holds many counts of this clonotype. This rearrangement joins TRBV3-1 to TRBJ1-6; 8 nucleotides align to TRBD1. Trimming cost V 0 bases and J 7 bases; bases outside gene matches: 2. Germline V lookup: CDR1 LGHDT, CDR2 YNNKEL (reference sequence). The CDR3 is made up of 15 amino acids. DNA for the CDR3: TGTGCCAGCAGCCAAGAAACAGGGGGGAATTCACCCCTCCACTTT. This encodes CASSQETGGNSPLHF.

In the case of this clonotype: A much larger clone is a single base away; this may be a read error. This chain connects TRBV28 to TRBJ2-3; the match to TRBD2 covers 8 bases. The CDR3 length is 16 residues. The ends lost 6 bases at V and 3 bases at J; junction bases unmatched: 11. Germline V gene lookup returns CDR1 MDHEN and CDR2 SYDVKM. The CDR3 loop is CASSQLAGGRTDTQYF. The DNA for the CDR3 is TGTGCCAGCAGCCAATTGGCGGGGGGTAGGACAGATACGCAGTATTTT.